This TCR beta chain was obtained from a study of early T cells in non-severe SARS-CoV-2 infection. The CDR3 totals 13 residues. Germline V gene sequence: CDR1 KGHDR, CDR2 SFDVKD. Trimming removed 7 bases from V and 4 bases from J, with 10 bases in between. This clonotype was seen at least ten times. A single record per CDR3 protein comes from TCRdb applying MiXCR to the 5' RACE reads. The top ten hold 14% of the sample, which has around 21,000 distinct CDR3 sequences, 5% to 6% seen once. The sequencing here drew on whole blood, taken at baseline. The chain employs TRBV24-1 and TRBJ2-1; TRBD2 might be the D (5 bases). This receptor was taken from an adult who was a healthcare worker with PCR-confirmed SARS-CoV-2 infection or an uninfected control (not recorded which). CDR3 nucleotides: TGTGCCACCAGGTATCGGGATTACAATGAGCAGTTCTTC. Its protein product is CATRYRDYNEQFF.